The next 13 T cell receptor beta chains were all read from a single sample in a study of CD8 T cells in Susac syndrome. An amount of RNA that ranged from roughly 0.5 to 1 ug was reverse transcribed with random hexamers. In TCRdb, the immunoSEQ multiplex PCR reads were re-called with MiXCR into one record per CDR3 protein. In the table there are about 140,000 distinct CDR3 sequences, around 95% of which are singletons. Sequencing input: CD4+ T cells from PBMCs. The receptor source for this set is a human donor with Susac syndrome.

The chain joins TRBV5-1 to TRBJ1-2, with D uncertain. Trimming shortened V by 0 bases and J by 3 bases, and 21 bases separated the two germline ends. The CDR3 runs to 18 residues. Germline V gene lookup returns CDR1 SGHRS and CDR2 YFSETQ. The CDR3: CASSLARGPRAGDYGYTF. CDR3 DNA sequence: TGCGCCAGCAGCTTGGCGAGAGGACCTAGGGCCGGGGACTATGGCTACACCTTC.

The chain carries TRBV12-3 or TRBV12-4 and TRBJ2-4; the match to TRBD2 covers 8 bases. The V and J ends lost 3 bases and 1 base, in that order; junction bases with no gene match: 8. There are 17 residues in the CDR3. The CDR3 bases are TGTGCCAGCAGTTTTGGTCTCGGGACTAGTGCCAAAAACATTCAGTACTTC. Protein product: CASSFGLGTSAKNIQYF.

The chain uses TRBV9 and TRBJ2-3, with 10 positions matching TRBD2. CDR1 is SGDLS and CDR2 is YYNGEE in the germline V gene. The junction had 2 bases not matched to a gene; V was cut back by 0 bases and J by 1 base. This CDR3 has 16 amino acids. The CDR3 reads CASSVDGTSGTDTQYF. DNA for the CDR3: TGTGCCAGCAGCGTAGATGGGACTAGCGGCACAGATACGCAGTATTTT.

This chain connects TRBV20-1 to TRBJ1-5; D not resolved. Germline CDR1 DFQATT, CDR2 SNEGSKA (reference sequence). The CDR3 loop spans 15 amino acids. The V end lost 0 bases, the J end lost 0 bases, and 9 bases lay between the germline ends. The CDR3 protein is CSAREFGLSNQPQHF. As DNA, the CDR3 is TGCAGTGCTAGAGAGTTCGGCCTTAGCAATCAGCCCCAGCATTTT.

The genes are TRBV5-1 and TRBJ2-3; 8 bases agree with TRBD2. The CDR3 totals 16 residues. V dropped 0 bases and J dropped 3; count of bases not matched to a gene: 6. Germline CDR1 and CDR2: SGHRS and YFSETQ. The CDR3 DNA is TGCGCCAGCAGCTTGGTAGCTGGCGGGAGGACAGATACGCAGTATTTT. This gives the protein CASSLVAGGRTDTQYF.

J is TRBJ2-2 and V is TRBV5-1; 7 nucleotides agree with TRBD2. The germline gives CDR1 SGHRS, CDR2 YFSETQ. J was trimmed by 0 bases and V by 4 bases; bases with no gene match: 6. This CDR3 has 16 residues. CDR3 loop: CASSVASGTNTGELFF. DNA for the CDR3: TGCGCCAGCAGCGTCGCTAGCGGTACGAACACCGGGGAGCTGTTTTTT.

The rearrangement joins TRBV20-1 to TRBJ2-2; 10 bases map to TRBD1. This CDR3 has 13 amino acids. V lost 6 bases to trimming and J lost 4 bases; unmatched junction nucleotides: 2. CDR1 and CDR2 from the germline V gene are DFQATT and SNEGSKA (reference sequence). CDR3 in DNA: TGCAGTGCCTGGACAGGGGGCACCGGGGAGCTGTTTTTT. Translation gives CSAWTGGTGELFF.

The gene calls are TRBV29-1 and TRBJ1-1; D might be TRBD1 (5 bases). The germline V and J ends were trimmed by 7 bases and 4 bases, with 19 bases remaining between them. The length of the CDR3 is 14 residues. Germline V lookup: CDR1 SQVTM, CDR2 ANQGSEA. CDR3 bases: TGCAGCGCCATCGAGGGGAGGGCGATCACTGAAGCTTTCTTT. This codes for CSAIEGRAITEAFF. Complete variable domain (other parts from reference TRBV29-1 and TRBJ1-1): SAVISQKPSRDICQRGTSLTIQCQVDSQVTMMFWYRQQPGQSLTLIATANQGSEATYESGFVIDKFPISRPNLTFSTLTVSNMSPEDSSIYLCSAIEGRAITEAFFGQGTRLTVV.

This sequence joins TRBV12-3 or TRBV12-4 and TRBJ1-1, with D unclear. Trimming removed 3 bases from V and 1 base from J, with 9 bases in between. There are 14 residues in the CDR3. As DNA, the CDR3 is TGTGCCAGCAGTTTTACGGGGAAGAACACTGAAGCTTTCTTT. Translation gives CASSFTGKNTEAFF.

The rearrangement links TRBV15 to TRBJ1-1; D not certain. The V end was cut by 7 bases, the J end by 9 bases, with 18 bases between. Per germline, CDR1 LNHNV and CDR2 YYDKDF (reference sequence). The CDR3 is 13 amino acids. Here the CDR3 reads CATNSDRAGKAFF. The CDR3, as DNA: TGTGCCACCAATTCGGATCGGGCGGGGAAAGCTTTCTTT.

The chain is built from TRBV14 and TRBJ1-1, with D unclear. Trimming left V 4 bases short and J 2 bases short, with 11 bases between. Germline V CDR1 and CDR2: SGHDN, FVKESK. The CDR3 has 14 residues. This CDR3 is CASSPQAANTEAFF. In nucleotides, the CDR3 is TGTGCCAGCAGCCCTCAGGCAGCAAACACTGAAGCTTTCTTT.

The rearrangement uses TRBV15 and TRBJ2-6; D is unclear. The V end lost 0 bases, the J end lost 0 bases, and 6 bases lay between the germline ends. Germline V gives CDR1 LNHNV, CDR2 YYDKDF (reference sequence). The CDR3 spans 16 residues. The DNA for the CDR3 is TGTGCCACCAGCAGAGATCGAGCCTCTGGGGCCAACGTCCTGACTTTC. This gives the protein CATSRDRASGANVLTF.

This clonotype was detected only once. The rearrangement joins TRBV9 to TRBJ1-1, with D perhaps matching TRBD1 (5 bases). CDR1 and CDR2 (germline): SGDLS, YYNGEE. V dropped 4 bases and J dropped 4 bases, with 11 bases sitting between them. The CDR3 runs 13 residues. The DNA of the CDR3 is TGTGCCAGCAGCCCACCAGGGCTCACTGAAGCTTTCTTT. Its protein product is CASSPPGLTEAFF.